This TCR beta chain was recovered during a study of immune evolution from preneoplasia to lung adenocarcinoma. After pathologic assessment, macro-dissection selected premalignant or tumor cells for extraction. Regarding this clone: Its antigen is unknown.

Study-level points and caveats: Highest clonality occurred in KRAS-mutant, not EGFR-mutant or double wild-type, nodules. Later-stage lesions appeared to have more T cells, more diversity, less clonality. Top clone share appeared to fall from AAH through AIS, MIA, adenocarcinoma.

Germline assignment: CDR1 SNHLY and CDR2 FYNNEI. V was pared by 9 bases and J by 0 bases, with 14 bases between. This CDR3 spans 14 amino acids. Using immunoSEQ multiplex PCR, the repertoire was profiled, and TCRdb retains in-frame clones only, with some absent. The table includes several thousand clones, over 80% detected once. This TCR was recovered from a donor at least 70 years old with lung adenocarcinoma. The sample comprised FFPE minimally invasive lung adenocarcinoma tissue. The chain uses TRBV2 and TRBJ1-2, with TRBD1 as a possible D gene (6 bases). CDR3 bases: TGTGCCAGACTCCGGGACAAAACTAACTATGGCTACACCTTC. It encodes CARLRDKTNYGYTF.